This T cell receptor beta chain appears in the sequencing data of a study of control samples from healthy donors and cancer patients. Repertoires were generated with immunoSEQ multiplex PCR, while TCRdb's copy carries only in-frame clones and drops some. The sample shows about 170,000 clones, roughly 95% of them seen only once. This sequence was found in a woman between 55 and 75 years old in good health. Sequencing used blood.

The CDR3 loop reads CASSKRTDLSGGFTDTQYF. CDR3 DNA sequence: TGTGCCAGCAGCAAACGAACCGACCTTAGCGGTGGTTTCACAGATACGCAGTATTTT. The rearrangement joins TRBV21-1 to TRBJ2-3; the tabulated D call, TRBD2, remains unverified against the DNA. TRBV21-1 is described as a pseudogene. The CDR3 contains 19 residues.